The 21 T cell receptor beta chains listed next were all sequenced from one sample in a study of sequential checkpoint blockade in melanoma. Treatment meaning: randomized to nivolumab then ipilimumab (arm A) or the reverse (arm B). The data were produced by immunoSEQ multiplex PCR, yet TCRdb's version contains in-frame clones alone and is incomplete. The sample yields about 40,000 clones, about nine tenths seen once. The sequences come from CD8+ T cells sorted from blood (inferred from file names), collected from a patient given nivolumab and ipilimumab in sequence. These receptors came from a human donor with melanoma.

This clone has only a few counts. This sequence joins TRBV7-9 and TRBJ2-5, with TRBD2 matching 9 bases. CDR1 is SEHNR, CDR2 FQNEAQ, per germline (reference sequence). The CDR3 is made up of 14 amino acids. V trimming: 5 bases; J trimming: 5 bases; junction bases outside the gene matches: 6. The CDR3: CASSAGLARETQYF. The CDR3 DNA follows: TGTGCCAGCAGCGCGGGACTAGCTAGGGAGACCCAGTACTTC.

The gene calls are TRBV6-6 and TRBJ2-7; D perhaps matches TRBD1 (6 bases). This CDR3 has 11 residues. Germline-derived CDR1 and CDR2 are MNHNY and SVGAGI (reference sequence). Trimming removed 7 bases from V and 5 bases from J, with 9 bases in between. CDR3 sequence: CASTQGHEQYF. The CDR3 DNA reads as TGTGCCAGCACACAGGGCCACGAGCAGTACTTC.

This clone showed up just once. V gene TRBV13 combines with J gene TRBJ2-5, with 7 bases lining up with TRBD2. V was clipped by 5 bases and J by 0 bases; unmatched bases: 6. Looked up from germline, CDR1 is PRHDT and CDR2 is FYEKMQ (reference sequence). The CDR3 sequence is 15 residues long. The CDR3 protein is CASSQRESYQETQYF. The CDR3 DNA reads TGTGCCAGCAGCCAGCGGGAATCTTACCAAGAGACCCAGTACTTC.

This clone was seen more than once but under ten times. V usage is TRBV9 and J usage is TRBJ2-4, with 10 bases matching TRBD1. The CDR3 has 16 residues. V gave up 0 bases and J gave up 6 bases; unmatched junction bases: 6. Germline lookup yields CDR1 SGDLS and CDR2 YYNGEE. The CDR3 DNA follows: TGTGCCAGCAGCGTAGCAGGGACAGGGGCGTCAAACATTCAGTACTTC. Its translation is CASSVAGTGASNIQYF.

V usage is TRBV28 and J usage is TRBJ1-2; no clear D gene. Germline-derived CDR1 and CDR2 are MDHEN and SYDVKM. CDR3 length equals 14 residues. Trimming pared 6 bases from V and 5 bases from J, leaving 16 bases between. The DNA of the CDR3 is TGTGCCAGCAGCCCTACGGGAGGGAAGTATGGCTACACCTTC. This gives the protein CASSPTGGKYGYTF.

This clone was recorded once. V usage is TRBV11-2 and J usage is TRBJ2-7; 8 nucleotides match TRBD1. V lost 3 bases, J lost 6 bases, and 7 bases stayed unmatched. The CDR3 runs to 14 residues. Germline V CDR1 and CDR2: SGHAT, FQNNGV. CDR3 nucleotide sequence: TGTGCCAGCAGCTTTGGGACAGGCAAGAGCGAGCAGTACTTC. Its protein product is CASSFGTGKSEQYF.

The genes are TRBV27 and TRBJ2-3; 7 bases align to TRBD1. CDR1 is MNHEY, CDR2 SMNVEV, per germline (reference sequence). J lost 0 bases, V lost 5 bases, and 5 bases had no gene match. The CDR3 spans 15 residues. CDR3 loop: CASSVTGTSTDTQYF. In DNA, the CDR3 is TGTGCCAGCAGTGTGACAGGGACAAGCACAGATACGCAGTATTTT.

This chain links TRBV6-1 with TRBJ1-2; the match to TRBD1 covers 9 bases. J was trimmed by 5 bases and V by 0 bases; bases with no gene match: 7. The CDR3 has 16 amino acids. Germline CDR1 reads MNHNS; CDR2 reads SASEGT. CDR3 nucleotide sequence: TGTGCCAGCAGTGAAGCGTTTGGGACAGGGCTTTATGGCTACACCTTC. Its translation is CASSEAFGTGLYGYTF.

The CDR3 loop reads CASSFMGANTEAFF. CDR3 DNA sequence: TGTGCCAGCAGTTTTATGGGCGCGAACACTGAAGCTTTCTTT. V usage is TRBV6-5 and J usage is TRBJ1-1; no reliable D call. The CDR3 is 14 amino acids. The V and J ends lost 4 bases and 1 base respectively, with 10 bases between them. Germline V gene data show CDR1 as MNHEY and CDR2 as SVGAGI.

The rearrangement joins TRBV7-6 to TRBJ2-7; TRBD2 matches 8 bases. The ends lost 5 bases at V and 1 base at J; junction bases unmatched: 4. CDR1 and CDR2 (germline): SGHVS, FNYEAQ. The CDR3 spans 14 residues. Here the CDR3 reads CASSISGGSYEQYF. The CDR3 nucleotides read TGTGCCAGCAGCATAAGCGGGGGATCCTACGAGCAGTACTTC.

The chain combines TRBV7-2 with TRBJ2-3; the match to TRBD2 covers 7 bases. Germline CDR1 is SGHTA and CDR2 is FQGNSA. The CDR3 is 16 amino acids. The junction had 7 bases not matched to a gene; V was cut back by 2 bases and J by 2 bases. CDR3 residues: CASSLTPSGFTDTQYF. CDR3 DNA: TGTGCCAGCAGCTTAACTCCTAGCGGATTCACAGATACGCAGTATTTT.

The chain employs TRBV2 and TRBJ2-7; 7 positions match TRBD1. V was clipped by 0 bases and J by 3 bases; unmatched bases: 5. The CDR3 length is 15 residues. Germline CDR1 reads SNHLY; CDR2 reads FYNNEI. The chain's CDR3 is CASSEARDSHYEQYF. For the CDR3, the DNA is TGTGCCAGCAGTGAAGCCCGGGACAGTCACTACGAGCAGTACTTC.

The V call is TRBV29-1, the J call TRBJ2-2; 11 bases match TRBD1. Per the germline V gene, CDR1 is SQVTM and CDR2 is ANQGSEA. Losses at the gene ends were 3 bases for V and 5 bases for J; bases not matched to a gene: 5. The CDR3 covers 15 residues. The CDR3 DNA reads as TGCAGCGTTGATGAAGGACAGGGGGCAACCGGGGAGCTGTTTTTT. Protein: CSVDEGQGATGELFF.

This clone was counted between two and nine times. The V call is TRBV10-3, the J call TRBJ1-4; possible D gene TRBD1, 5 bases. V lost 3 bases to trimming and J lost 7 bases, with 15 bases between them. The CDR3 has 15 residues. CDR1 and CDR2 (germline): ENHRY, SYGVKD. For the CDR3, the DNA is TGTGCCATCAGTGAATCCCGACAGATGGGTGAAAAACTGTTTTTT. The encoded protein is CAISESRQMGEKLFF.

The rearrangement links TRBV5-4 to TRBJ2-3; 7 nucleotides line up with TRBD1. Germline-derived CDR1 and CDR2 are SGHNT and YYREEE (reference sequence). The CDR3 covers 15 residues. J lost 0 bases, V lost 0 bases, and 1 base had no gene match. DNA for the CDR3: TGTGCCAGCAGCTTGGAAGGGGGCAGCACAGATACGCAGTATTTT. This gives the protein CASSLEGGSTDTQYF.

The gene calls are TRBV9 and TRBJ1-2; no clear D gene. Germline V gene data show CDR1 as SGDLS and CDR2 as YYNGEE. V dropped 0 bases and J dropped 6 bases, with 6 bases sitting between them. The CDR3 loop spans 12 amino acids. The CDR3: CASSVGSDGYTF. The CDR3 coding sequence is TGTGCCAGCAGCGTAGGGAGTGATGGCTACACCTTC.

CDR3 nucleotide sequence: TGTGCCAGTAGTCCGGGACTAGCGGAGTACAATGAGCAGTTCTTC. It is translated as CASSPGLAEYNEQFF. The gene calls are TRBV19 and TRBJ2-1; TRBD2 matches 11 bases. CDR3 size: 15 residues. Germline V CDR1 and CDR2: LNHDA, SQIVND (reference sequence). V lost 5 bases and J lost 4; bases outside the gene matches: 4.

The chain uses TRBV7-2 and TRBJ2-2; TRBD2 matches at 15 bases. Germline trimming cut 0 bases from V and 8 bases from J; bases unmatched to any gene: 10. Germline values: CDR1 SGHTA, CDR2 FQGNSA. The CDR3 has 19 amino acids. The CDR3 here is CASSLAGLAGGQNGGELFF. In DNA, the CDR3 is TGTGCCAGCAGCTTAGCGGGACTAGCGGGAGGACAAAACGGAGGGGAGCTGTTTTTT. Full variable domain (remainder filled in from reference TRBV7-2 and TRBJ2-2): GAGVSQSPSNKVTEKGKDVELRCDPISGHTALYWYRQSLGQGLEFLIYFQGNSAPDKSGLPSDRFSAERTGGSVSTLTIQRTQQEDSAVYLCASSLAGLAGGQNGGELFFGEGSRLTVL.

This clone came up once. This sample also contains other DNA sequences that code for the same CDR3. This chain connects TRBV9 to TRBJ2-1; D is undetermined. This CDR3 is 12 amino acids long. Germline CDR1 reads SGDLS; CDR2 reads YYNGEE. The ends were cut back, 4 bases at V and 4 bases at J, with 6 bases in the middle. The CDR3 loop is CASSSGYNEQFF. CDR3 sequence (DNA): TGTGCCAGCAGCTCCGGGTACAATGAGCAGTTCTTC.

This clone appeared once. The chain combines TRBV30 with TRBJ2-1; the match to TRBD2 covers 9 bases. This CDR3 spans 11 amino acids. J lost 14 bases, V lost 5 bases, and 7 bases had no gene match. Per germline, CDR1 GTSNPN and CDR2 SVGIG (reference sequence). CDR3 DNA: TGTGCCTGGTTAGCGGGAGTTCACGAGTTCTTC. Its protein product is CAWLAGVHEFF.

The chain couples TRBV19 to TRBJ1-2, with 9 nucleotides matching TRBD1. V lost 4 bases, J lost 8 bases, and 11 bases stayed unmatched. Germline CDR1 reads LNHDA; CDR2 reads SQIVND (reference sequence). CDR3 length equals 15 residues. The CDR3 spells CASSTWTGETEGYTF. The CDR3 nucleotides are TGTGCCAGTAGTACATGGACAGGGGAAACGGAAGGCTACACCTTC. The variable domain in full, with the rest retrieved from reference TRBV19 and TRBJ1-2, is DGGITQSPKYLFRKEGQNVTLSCEQNLNHDAMYWYRQDPGQGLRLIYYSQIVNDFQKGDIAEGYSVSREKKESFPLTVTSAQKNPTAFYLCASSTWTGETEGYTFGSGTRLTVV.